These 14 T cell receptor beta chains were all obtained from the same sample, sequenced in a study of response to subunit inactivated influenza vaccine. Each CDR3 protein is one row after TCRdb ran MiXCR on the RT-PCR reads. The data show 450,000 to 700,000 distinct CDR3 sequences, around 15% seen once. Sequences were derived from PBMCs from blood, sampled roughly 13 days after vaccination. The receptors shown here come from a man aged 50-60 years who received an inactivated influenza vaccine.

This clonotype has a handful of counts. V usage is TRBV29-1 and J usage is TRBJ2-3, with 9 bases aligning to TRBD2. The germline gives CDR1 SQVTM, CDR2 ANQGSEA. V lost 0 bases to trimming and J lost 5 bases; unmatched junction nucleotides: 9. This CDR3 is 16 amino acids long. The CDR3 is CSVEDVAGGQGDTQYF. The CDR3, as DNA: TGCAGCGTTGAAGATGTGGCGGGAGGGCAGGGAGATACGCAGTATTTT.

In this sample, this clonotype turned up a few times. This chain uses TRBV6-1 with TRBJ1-5; D perhaps matches TRBD1 (5 bases). V was clipped by 0 bases and J by 10 bases, with 13 bases between them. Germline values: CDR1 MNHNS, CDR2 SASEGT. This CDR3 region has 14 residues. CDR3 in DNA: TGTGCCAGCAGTGAAGCCACCGGGGCAGGACCCCAGCATTTT. Its translation is CASSEATGAGPQHF.

This clonotype has only a few counts. CDR3 residues: CATATTGGSYNEQFF. CDR3 nucleotides: TGTGCCACCGCCACGACAGGTGGCTCCTACAATGAGCAGTTCTTC. This rearrangement joins TRBV24-1 to TRBJ2-1; maybe TRBD1 (6 bases). The germline CDR1 and CDR2 sequences are KGHDR and SFDVKD. The CDR3 totals 15 residues. Trimming took 9 bases from V and 0 from J, leaving 14 bases between them.

This clonotype has just a few counts. The rearrangement links TRBV7-2 to TRBJ2-5; D is unclear. The V end was cut by 5 bases, the J end by 1 base, with 11 bases between. The CDR3 runs 14 residues. Germline V gene sequence: CDR1 SGHTA, CDR2 FQGNSA. In DNA, the CDR3 is TGTGCCAGCAGCCCTTCGACTCGCCAAGAGACCCAGTACTTC. Amino acid sequence: CASSPSTRQETQYF.

V gene TRBV6-5 combines with J gene TRBJ2-3; weak D call: TRBD2 (5 bases). Trimming removed 2 bases at V and 4 bases at J, with 16 bases between. CDR3 length equals 16 residues. Germline V CDR1 and CDR2: MNHEY, SVGAGI. CDR3 in DNA: TGTGCCAGCAGTTACATGCCGGGAATCGGGGCAGATACGCAGTATTTT. Its translation: CASSYMPGIGADTQYF.

This chain connects TRBV20-1 to TRBJ1-5; possibly TRBD1 for D (5 bases). CDR1 DFQATT and CDR2 SNEGSKA come from the germline V gene (reference sequence). This CDR3 comprises 13 residues. With 4 bases removed from V and 6 bases from J, the gap between germline ends came to 13 bases. This CDR3 reads CSAKEGDIQPQHF. The CDR3 coding sequence is TGCAGTGCTAAGGAAGGGGATATTCAGCCCCAGCATTTT.

This clonotype was detected many times. The chain links TRBV11-1 to TRBJ1-4; TRBD1 matches 8 bases. The V gene's germline CDR1 is SGHAT and CDR2 FQDESV (reference sequence). Trimming removed 8 bases from V and 0 bases from J; junction bases left unmatched: 17. CDR3 length: 19 residues. The CDR3 DNA follows: TGTGCCAGCGACCTTGGGGACAGGCGACAGTTCGCAACTAATGAAAAACTGTTTTTT. It specifies CASDLGDRRQFATNEKLFF.

This clonotype appeared a few times. The chain links TRBV2 to TRBJ2-1; 9 positions match TRBD1. CDR1 and CDR2 from the germline V gene are SNHLY and FYNNEI. The CDR3 totals 13 residues. Unmatched junction bases numbered 1, after V lost 6 bases and J lost 4 bases. CDR3 sequence (DNA): TGTGCCAGCAGGGGGACAGGGTACAATGAGCAGTTCTTC. Amino acids: CASRGTGYNEQFF.

A few counts support this clonotype. The CDR3 region is CASLSAGVQETQYF. The CDR3 bases are TGTGCCAGCCTCTCCGCGGGGGTGCAAGAGACCCAGTACTTC. This rearrangement joins TRBV6-1 to TRBJ2-5; 7 bases are shared with TRBD2. Trimming cost V 8 bases and J 2 bases; bases outside gene matches: 8. This CDR3 spans 14 amino acids. Per the germline V gene, CDR1 is MNHNS and CDR2 is SASEGT.

This clonotype was seen only a few times. This chain uses TRBV30 with TRBJ2-7; D is uncertain. The V gene lost 5 bases and the J gene lost 0 bases, with 8 bases spanning the gap. The germline CDR1 and CDR2 sequences are GTSNPN and SVGIG (reference sequence). The CDR3 is made up of 12 amino acids. The CDR3 bases are TGTGCCTGGGGACGGAACTCCTACGAGCAGTACTTC. Its protein product is CAWGRNSYEQYF. Together with reference TRBV30 and TRBJ2-7, the CDR3 gives the full variable domain: SQTIHQWPATLVQPVGSPLSLECTVEGTSNPNLYWYRQAAGRGLQLLFYSVGIGQISSEVPQNLSASRPQDRQFILSSKKLLLSDSGFYLCAWGRNSYEQYFGPGTRLTVT.

At least ten counts were recorded for this clonotype. V is TRBV7-7 and J is TRBJ2-2, with no clear D. This CDR3 region has 13 residues. The germline CDR1 and CDR2 sequences are SSHAT and FNYEAQ (reference sequence). Trimming took 1 base from V and 2 from J, leaving 2 bases between them. DNA of the CDR3: TGTGCCAGCAGCTTAGATAACACCGGGGAGCTGTTTTTT. It encodes CASSLDNTGELFF.

This chain links TRBV5-5 with TRBJ2-7; no clear D gene. The CDR3 covers 14 residues. Germline values: CDR1 SGHKS, CDR2 YYEKEE (reference sequence). Trimming took off 4 bases at V and 3 bases at J, with 14 bases between the two ends. The CDR3 is CASSLRTVLYEQYF. CDR3 sequence (DNA): TGTGCCAGCAGCCTAAGGACGGTGCTCTACGAGCAGTACTTC.

V gene TRBV6-2 or TRBV6-3 combines with J gene TRBJ2-2, with D possibly TRBD2 on 6 matching bases. The V and J ends lost 9 bases and 1 base respectively, with 12 bases between them. This CDR3 spans 14 amino acids. The germline V gene has CDR1 MNHEY and CDR2 SVGEGT. CDR3 nucleotides: TGTGCCAGTACTAAAGCGGGGAACACCGGGGAGCTGTTTTTT. Translating it yields CASTKAGNTGELFF.

This clonotype has only a few counts. The rearrangement links TRBV9 to TRBJ2-5; D uncertain. The V end was cut by 0 bases, the J end by 1 base, with 10 bases between. This CDR3 is 15 amino acids long. Germline V lookup: CDR1 SGDLS, CDR2 YYNGEE. Here the CDR3 reads CASSVALGAQETQYF. The CDR3 bases are TGTGCCAGCAGCGTAGCTCTGGGTGCCCAAGAGACCCAGTACTTC.